The 28 T cell receptor beta chains below all came from one sample that was sequenced in a study of Graves' ophthalmopathy and Graves' hyperthyroidism. CDR3 regions of TCR beta were amplified from RNA transcripts. HTBI primers were used in a first-round RT-PCR, which preceded a second-round multiplex PCR. TCRdb reprocessed the multiplex PCR reads with MiXCR, giving one entry per CDR3 protein. Found here are 350,000 to 450,000 distinct CDR3 sequences, more than 20% of them singletons; the top ten hold approximately 3%. Sequencing was performed on peripheral blood. Receptors originate from a woman between 18 and 30 years old with stable Graves' hyperthyroidism.

The chain uses TRBV12-3 or TRBV12-4 and TRBJ1-2; D remains ambiguous. Trimming removed 5 bases from V and 4 bases from J, with 17 bases in between. This CDR3 comprises 15 residues. As DNA, the CDR3 is TGTGCCAGCAGTCCGCAGGCGGAACTGATCTATGGCTACACCTTC. Translating it yields CASSPQAELIYGYTF.

The chain joins TRBV7-6 to TRBJ2-5; tentatively, D is TRBD1 (5 bases). The CDR3 is 14 amino acids. Deletions cut 5 bases from V and 7 bases from J, with 17 bases between. The germline CDR1 and CDR2 sequences are SGHVS and FNYEAQ. The CDR3 nucleotides are TGTGCCAGCAGCCCCCAGGGCAGGGTGGGGACCCAGTACTTC. Its translation is CASSPQGRVGTQYF.

This clonotype was seen at least ten times. The chain combines TRBV6-1 with TRBJ2-2; 11 bases line up with TRBD2. The CDR3 extends over 15 amino acids. Per germline, CDR1 MNHNS and CDR2 SASEGT. The V gene end was trimmed by 8 bases and the J gene end by 7 bases; junction bases not matched to a gene: 9. CDR3 in amino acids: CASHSGRALGGELFF. The CDR3 nucleotides are TGTGCCAGCCATAGCGGGAGGGCCTTAGGCGGGGAGCTGTTTTTT.

V gene TRBV12-3 or TRBV12-4 combines with J gene TRBJ1-2, with TRBD1 matching 7 bases. This CDR3 has 14 residues. Trimming removed 7 bases from V and 5 bases from J; junction bases left unmatched: 10. CDR3 residues: CASTGTGTAYGYTF. For the CDR3, the DNA is TGTGCCAGCACTGGGACGGGGACAGCTTATGGCTACACCTTC.

Comments on this clonotype: A read error may explain this, as a much larger clone is one base away. The chain has TRBV4-3 and TRBJ1-2; TRBD1 matches 9 bases. The CDR3 totals 14 residues. Germline V gene sequence: CDR1 LGHNA, CDR2 YSLEER. CDR3 amino acids: CACSPGQGTYGYTF. The CDR3 coding sequence is TGCGCCTGCAGCCCCGGACAGGGGACCTATGGCTACACCTTC.

This chain uses TRBV15 with TRBJ1-3; D not resolved. Germline loops: CDR1 LNHNV, CDR2 YYDKDF (reference sequence). The CDR3 is 15 residues long. Trimming stripped 0 bases from V and 0 bases from J, with 6 bases between. CDR3 in DNA: TGTGCCACCAGCAGAGATGGTCTCTCTGGAAACACCATATATTTT. It is translated as CATSRDGLSGNTIYF.

This clonotype showed up many times. The CDR3: CASSIRTSGTREQYF. DNA of the CDR3: TGTGCCAGTAGTATCCGGACTAGCGGGACAAGAGAGCAGTACTTC. The rearrangement links TRBV19 to TRBJ2-7, with 12 bases fitting TRBD2. The germline V gene has CDR1 LNHDA and CDR2 SQIVND (reference sequence). The V segment lost 3 bases and the J segment 7 bases; nucleotides outside the gene matches: 7. This CDR3 has 15 residues.

The CDR3 sequence is CASSYSSHRSQETQYF. The CDR3 region has the DNA TGTGCCAGCAGTTACTCGAGTCACAGGTCCCAAGAGACCCAGTACTTC. The V and J genes are TRBV6-5 and TRBJ2-5, with a tentative D call TRBD1 (5 bases). CDR3 length: 16 amino acids. Germline V gene sequence: CDR1 MNHEY, CDR2 SVGAGI. V was pared by 0 bases and J by 1 base, with 12 bases between.

The rearrangement links TRBV12-3 or TRBV12-4 to TRBJ1-6, with D maybe TRBD1 (6 bases). The V end was cut by 0 bases, the J end by 9 bases, with 30 bases between. The CDR3 extends over 21 amino acids. CDR3 DNA: TGTGCCAGCAGTTTAGCAGGTGTATTGAGTAGCGGGACCGGGACACTTTCACCCCTCCACTTT. Amino acid sequence: CASSLAGVLSSGTGTLSPLHF.

The gene calls are TRBV15 and TRBJ1-5; no definite D call. This CDR3 is 14 amino acids long. From germline, CDR1 is LNHNV and CDR2 YYDKDF (reference sequence). The V gene lost 2 bases and the J gene lost 4 bases, with 9 bases spanning the gap. Written as DNA, the CDR3 is TGTGCCACCAGCAGACGTACAGCAAATCAGCCCCAGCATTTT. Protein: CATSRRTANQPQHF.

This clonotype was recorded many times. The V gene is TRBV5-1, the J gene TRBJ2-2; D is possibly TRBD1 or TRBD2 (5 bases each). The CDR3 consists of 14 residues. V lost 4 bases and J lost 4, with 11 bases in between. From germline, CDR1 is SGHRS and CDR2 YFSETQ. The DNA for the CDR3 is TGCGCCAGCAGCAGGGACCTCTCCACCGGGGAGCTGTTTTTT. Protein: CASSRDLSTGELFF.

Comment on this clonotype: One end of the junction varies from germline; a read error may be responsible. The rearrangement joins TRBV12-3 or TRBV12-4 to TRBJ2-4; D is uncertain. This CDR3 region has 15 residues. The CDR3 DNA follows: TGTGCCAGCAGTTCCCTCACAATAGCCAAAAACATTAAGTACTTC. This gives the protein CASSSLTIAKNIKYF.

Ten or more counts support this clonotype. The chain is built from TRBV11-1 and TRBJ2-2; 12 positions agree with TRBD2. CDR1 is SGHAT and CDR2 is FQDESV in the germline V gene (reference sequence). The CDR3 extends over 18 amino acids. J was trimmed by 4 bases and V by 3 bases; bases with no gene match: 9. CDR3 protein: CASSFSPTSGSPTGELFF. In nucleotides, the CDR3 is TGTGCCAGCAGCTTTTCACCGACTAGCGGGAGCCCCACCGGGGAGCTGTTTTTT.

This clonotype was recorded many times. This rearrangement joins TRBV6-2 or TRBV6-3 to TRBJ1-1; the match to TRBD1 covers 7 bases. J gave up 1 base and V 3 bases, and 5 bases lay outside the gene matches. CDR3 size: 15 residues. Per the germline V gene, CDR1 is MNHEY and CDR2 is SVGEGT. This CDR3 is CASSYEGARNTEAFF. CDR3 nucleotides: TGTGCCAGCAGTTATGAGGGGGCGCGGAACACTGAAGCTTTCTTT.

The table lists this clonotype with many counts. This chain uses TRBV6-1 with TRBJ1-1; D is perhaps TRBD1 (6 bases). The CDR3 sequence is 15 residues long. Looked up from germline, CDR1 is MNHNS and CDR2 is SASEGT. Trimming cost V 7 bases and J 4 bases, with 19 bases left between them. The CDR3 nucleotides are TGTGCCAGCAAGGGGTCGGGGGGCGCGGGCACTGAAGCTTTCTTT. This codes for CASKGSGGAGTEAFF.

The sample holds many counts of this clonotype. J is TRBJ2-7 and V is TRBV11-2, with TRBD2 identical over 13 bases. V lost 5 bases, J lost 2 bases, and 9 bases stayed unmatched. Per the germline V gene, CDR1 is SGHAT and CDR2 is FQNNGV. The CDR3 totals 17 residues. CDR3 sequence reads: CASSLGTSGIPAYEQYF. CDR3 nucleotide sequence: TGTGCCAGCAGCCTCGGGACTAGCGGGATTCCCGCCTACGAGCAGTACTTC.

This clonotype was seen a few times. The V gene is TRBV4-1, the J gene TRBJ2-5; possible D gene TRBD2, 6 bases. Trimming stripped 0 bases from V and 4 bases from J, with 24 bases between. Germline lookup yields CDR1 MGHRA and CDR2 YSYEKL. The CDR3 sequence is 19 residues long. CDR3 protein: CASSQEREILIGSGETQYF. The CDR3 nucleotides read TGCGCCAGCAGCCAAGAAAGAGAAATACTGATCGGGAGCGGAGAGACCCAGTACTTC.

This clonotype was counted at least ten times. The rearrangement uses TRBV5-1 and TRBJ2-7; TRBD2 aligns across 12 bases. This CDR3 is built from 17 residues. Per the germline V gene, CDR1 is SGHRS and CDR2 is YFSETQ. Losses at the gene ends were 0 bases for V and 2 bases for J; bases not matched to a gene: 6. The CDR3 region is CASSLVRRTSGTYEQYF. The CDR3 bases are TGCGCCAGCAGCTTGGTGAGAAGGACTAGCGGGACCTACGAGCAGTACTTC.

This clonotype was seen many times. The chain is built from TRBV28 and TRBJ2-1; 10 bases align to TRBD2. Germline trimming cut 4 bases from V and 3 bases from J; bases unmatched to any gene: 9. Germline CDR1 is MDHEN and CDR2 is SYDVKM. CDR3 size: 17 residues. CDR3 DNA sequence: TGTGCCAGCAGTTCCTATAGCGGGAGGCCCTACTACAATGAGCAGTTCTTC. Protein: CASSSYSGRPYYNEQFF.

The chain carries TRBV12-3 or TRBV12-4 and TRBJ1-2; the match to TRBD1 covers 8 bases. The CDR3 length is 14 residues. The V segment lost 2 bases and the J segment 8 bases; nucleotides outside the gene matches: 7. The CDR3 loop is CASSLTGQGLGYTF. CDR3 coding DNA: TGTGCCAGCAGTTTAACCGGACAGGGCCTCGGCTACACCTTC.

The gene calls are TRBV4-1 and TRBJ2-7; D unclear. CDR1 and CDR2 from the germline V gene are MGHRA and YSYEKL. This CDR3 is 12 amino acids long. V was shortened by 1 base and J by 6 bases, with 7 bases between the two germline ends. The chain's CDR3 is CASSQAPCEQYF. The CDR3, as DNA: TGCGCCAGCAGCCAAGCCCCGTGCGAGCAGTACTTC.

This clonotype has ten or more counts. The rearrangement uses TRBV20-1 and TRBJ2-2; 9 bases line up with TRBD2. The germline V gene has CDR1 DFQATT and CDR2 SNEGSKA (reference sequence). J lost 7 bases, V lost 6 bases, and 9 bases had no gene match. The length of the CDR3 is 14 residues. The CDR3 sequence is CSADASGTGGELFF. The CDR3 region has the DNA TGCAGTGCAGATGCTAGCGGGACTGGCGGGGAGCTGTTTTTT.

This clonotype was seen more than once but under ten times. This chain links TRBV4-1 with TRBJ1-3, with D possibly TRBD1 on 6 matching bases. Deletions cut 4 bases from V and 0 bases from J, with 25 bases between. The length of the CDR3 is 20 residues. Germline CDR1 MGHRA, CDR2 YSYEKL. The CDR3 nucleotides are TGCGCCAGCAGCCGGATTTGGGGGGGGGGCGCCGTTAACTCTGGAAACACCATATATTTT. Its translation is CASSRIWGGGAVNSGNTIYF.

In its sample, this clonotype was seen many times. The V call is TRBV24-1, the J call TRBJ1-1; a possible D gene is TRBD1 (5 bases). The CDR3 runs 13 residues. The germline V gene encodes CDR1 KGHDR and CDR2 SFDVKD. V was clipped by 4 bases and J by 3 bases, with 8 bases between them. The CDR3 loop is CATSEGRDTEAFF. In nucleotides, the CDR3 is TGTGCCACCAGTGAGGGGCGCGACACTGAAGCTTTCTTT.

This clonotype was observed at least ten times. The chain links TRBV7-9 to TRBJ1-2; 9 bases are shared with TRBD1. The CDR3 has 11 residues. Germline assignment: CDR1 SEHNR and CDR2 FQNEAQ (reference sequence). Unmatched junction bases numbered 2, after V lost 7 bases and J lost 8 bases. CDR3 loop: CASMGQGGYTF. For the CDR3, the DNA is TGTGCCAGCATGGGACAGGGCGGCTACACCTTC.

The chain recombines TRBV6-1 with TRBJ1-2, with D possibly TRBD1 on 5 matching bases. The CDR3 sequence is 15 residues long. The V end was cut by 6 bases, the J end by 2 bases, with 16 bases between. The V gene's germline CDR1 is MNHNS and CDR2 SASEGT. CDR3 nucleotide sequence: TGTGCCAGCAGGGAACTAGGGGCGGTCAACTATGGCTACACCTTC. Translated: CASRELGAVNYGYTF.

The gene calls are TRBV12-3 or TRBV12-4 and TRBJ1-2, with TRBD1 matching 7 bases. With 6 bases clipped from V and 2 bases from J, the junction kept 15 bases outside the gene matches. The CDR3 has 17 residues. CDR3 region: CASSSTAWGQKNYGYTF. In DNA form, the CDR3 reads TGTGCCAGCAGCTCCACCGCATGGGGACAGAAGAACTATGGCTACACCTTC.

This clonotype was counted a few times. The chain carries TRBV9 and TRBJ1-2, with TRBD1 as a possible D gene (5 bases). The CDR3 runs 14 residues. Germline V gene lookup returns CDR1 SGDLS and CDR2 YYNGEE. Trimming pared 0 bases from V and 3 bases from J, leaving 9 bases between. The CDR3 sequence is CASSVGGIHYGYTF. The CDR3 DNA reads TGTGCCAGCAGCGTAGGGGGGATTCACTATGGCTACACCTTC.